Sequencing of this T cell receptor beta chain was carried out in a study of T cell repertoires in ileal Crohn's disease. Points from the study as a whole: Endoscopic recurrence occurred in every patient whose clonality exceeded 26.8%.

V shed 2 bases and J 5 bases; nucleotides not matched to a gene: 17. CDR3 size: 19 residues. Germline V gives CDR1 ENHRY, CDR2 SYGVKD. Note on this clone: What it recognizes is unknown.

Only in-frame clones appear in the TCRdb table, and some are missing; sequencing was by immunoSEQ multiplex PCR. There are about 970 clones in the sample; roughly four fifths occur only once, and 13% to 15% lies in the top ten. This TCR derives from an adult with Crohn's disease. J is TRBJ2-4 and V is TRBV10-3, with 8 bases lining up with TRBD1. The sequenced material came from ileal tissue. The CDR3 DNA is TGTGCCATCAGTGAGGCCTCCTTGTGGACAGGGACTGGGCAAAACATTCAGTACTTC. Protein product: CAISEASLWTGTGQNIQYF.